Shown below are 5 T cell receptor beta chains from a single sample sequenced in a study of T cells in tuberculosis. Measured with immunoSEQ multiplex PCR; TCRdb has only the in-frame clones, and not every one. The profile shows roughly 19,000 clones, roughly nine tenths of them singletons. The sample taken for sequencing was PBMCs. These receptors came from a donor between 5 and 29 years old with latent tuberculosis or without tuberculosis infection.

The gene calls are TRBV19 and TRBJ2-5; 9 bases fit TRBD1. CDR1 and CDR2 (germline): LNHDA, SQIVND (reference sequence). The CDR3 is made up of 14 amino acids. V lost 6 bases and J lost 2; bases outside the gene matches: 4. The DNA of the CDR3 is TGTGCCAGTAGGTCACAGGGGGCTCAAGAGACCCAGTACTTC. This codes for CASRSQGAQETQYF.

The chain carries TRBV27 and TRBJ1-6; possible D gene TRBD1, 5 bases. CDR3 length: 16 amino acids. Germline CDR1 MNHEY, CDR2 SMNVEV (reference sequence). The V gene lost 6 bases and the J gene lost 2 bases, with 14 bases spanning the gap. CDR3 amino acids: CASSLGVITYNSPLHF. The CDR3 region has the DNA TGTGCCAGCAGCCTAGGGGTCATCACCTATAATTCACCCCTCCACTTT.

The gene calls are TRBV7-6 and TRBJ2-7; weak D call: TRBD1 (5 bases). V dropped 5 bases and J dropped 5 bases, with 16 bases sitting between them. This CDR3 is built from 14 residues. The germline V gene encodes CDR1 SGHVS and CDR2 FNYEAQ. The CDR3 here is CASSTAGPPDEQYF. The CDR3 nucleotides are TGTGCCAGCAGCACCGCAGGGCCCCCGGACGAGCAGTACTTC.

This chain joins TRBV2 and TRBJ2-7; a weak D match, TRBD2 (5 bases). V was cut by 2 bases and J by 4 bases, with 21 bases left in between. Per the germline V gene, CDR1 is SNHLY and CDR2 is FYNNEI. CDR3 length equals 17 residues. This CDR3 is CASSERFGDGSSYEQYF. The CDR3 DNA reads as TGTGCCAGCAGTGAAAGATTCGGGGATGGGTCGTCTTACGAGCAGTACTTC.

CDR3 sequence: CASSQGGRYNSPLHF. CDR3 nucleotide sequence: TGTGCCAGTAGCCAGGGGGGCCGTTATAATTCACCCCTCCACTTT. This rearrangement joins TRBV19 to TRBJ1-6; 7 bases match TRBD1. CDR1 LNHDA and CDR2 SQIVND come from the germline V gene (reference sequence). The CDR3 length is 15 residues. V lost 6 bases, J lost 4 bases, and 6 bases stayed unmatched.